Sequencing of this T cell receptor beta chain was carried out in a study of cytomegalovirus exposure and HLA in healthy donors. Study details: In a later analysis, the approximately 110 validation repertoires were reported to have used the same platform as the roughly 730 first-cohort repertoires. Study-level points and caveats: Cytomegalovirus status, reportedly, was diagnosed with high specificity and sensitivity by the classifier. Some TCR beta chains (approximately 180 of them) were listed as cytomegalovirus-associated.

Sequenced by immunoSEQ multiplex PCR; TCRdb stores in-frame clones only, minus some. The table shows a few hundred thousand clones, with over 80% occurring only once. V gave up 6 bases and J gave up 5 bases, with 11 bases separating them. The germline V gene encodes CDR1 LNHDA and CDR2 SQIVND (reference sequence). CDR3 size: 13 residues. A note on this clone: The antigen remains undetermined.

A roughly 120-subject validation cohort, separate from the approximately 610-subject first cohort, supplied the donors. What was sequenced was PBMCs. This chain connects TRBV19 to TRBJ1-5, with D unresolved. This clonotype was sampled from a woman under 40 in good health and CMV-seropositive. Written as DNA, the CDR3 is TGTGCCAGTAGCACTGCAGTCCATCAGCCCCAGCATTTT. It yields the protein CASSTAVHQPQHF.